This TCR beta chain appears in the sequencing data of a study of cytomegalovirus exposure and HLA in healthy donors. Overall study context: Among the roughly 400 genotyped donors, approximately 81% were placed in the Caucasian-associated ancestry cluster. Points from the study as a whole: An analysis that was carried out later associated 15,000 to 20,000 TCR beta sequences with HLA alleles at 0.05 false discovery rate. A later analysis reportedly found fewer N-insertions in an Asian-associated ancestry cluster than the approximately 670-donor mean.

The V gene's germline CDR1 is MNHEY and CDR2 SVGAGI. This CDR3 comprises 15 residues. V was trimmed by 6 bases and J by 8 bases, leaving 19 bases between them. Despite likely unrecorded immune exposures, the donors were nominally healthy at the time of sampling. Points on this clone: Its antigen is unidentified.

The PCR had 60 Vbeta and 13 Jbeta primers. Repertoires were generated with immunoSEQ multiplex PCR, while TCRdb's copy carries only in-frame clones and drops some. The sample lists 150,000 to 200,000 clones, around 62% seen once, with 2.5% to 3% in the top ten. The TCR originated in a man aged 35 to 55 in good health and CMV-seronegative. Sequences were obtained from PBMCs. The chain is built from TRBV6-5 and TRBJ1-4; D is possibly TRBD1 (5 bases). The CDR3 loop reads CASRSGTPKGEKLFF. In nucleotides, the CDR3 is TGTGCCAGCAGATCCGGGACTCCGAAGGGGGAAAAACTGTTTTTT.